The source of this T cell receptor beta chain is a study of CD8 T cells in Susac syndrome (dated 2019 in TCRdb). In the study overall: The study used repertoire sequencing to test whether antigen drove CD8+ T cell activation and differentiation in Susac syndrome. What the work shows at the level of the full study, not this receptor alone: The TCR sequencing and HLA analysis was acknowledged to have included a relatively small number of individuals.

Peripheral blood CD8+ and CD4+ T cells from healthy donors, Susac syndrome patients and multiple sclerosis patients were profiled using high-throughput TCR beta sequencing. Healthy donors were age- and sex-matched controls. Bulk CD8+ and CD4+ T cells were purified by magnetic negative isolation, while CD8+ TEMRA cells were enriched using FACS. Blood was drawn into EDTA tubes, processed within 24 hours, and PBMCs were isolated by density gradient centrifugation. PBMCs intended for TCR sequencing were cryopreserved in liquid nitrogen and thawed later in a water bath at 37 degrees C. Purity of sorted or isolated CD4+, CD8+ and CD8+ TEMRA cells was at least 90%. About this clonotype itself: The antigen this receptor binds is unknown. The sample holds no much larger clone one base away, and base qualities are not on file.

RNA was extracted using the RNeasy kit, and roughly 0.45 to 1 ug of the RNA was reverse transcribed with random hexamers. The immunoSEQ multiplex PCR assay, covering 54 Vbeta and 13 Jbeta segments, was used to amplify TCR beta CDR3 regions. Bias from PCR amplification was corrected by using a synthetic template baseline for primer optimization and for computational correction. The source study handled its data this way. Reads were assigned to V, D and J genes according to IMGT and analyzed in immunoSEQ Analyzer, with only productive sequences retained. To calculate clonality, Shannon entropy was normalized by log2 of the number of productive unique sequences and then subtracted from one. Public and private clones were assessed among the 100 most prevalent clones of each patient and control. Clones were defined as Susac-specific when absent from the healthy and MS cohorts, from approximately 970 published viral clones and from other ImmuneACCESS disease sequences. TCRdb redid the processing of the public reads, applying fastp at Q25 and MiXCR, and retained in-frame beta chains. CDR3 protein sequences are deduplicated, and each keeps its most common genes and DNA. Here the V and J calls rest on TCRdb's processing, not on the authors' analysis. Within this sample are 95,000 to 150,000 distinct CDR3 sequences, with just under 95% of them counted one time only. In total, the top ten clones hold roughly 0.091% of the sample.

The germline ends are 10 bases apart after V is trimmed by 6 bases and J by 5 bases. CDR1 and CDR2 (MNHEY, SMNVEV) derive from the germline V gene (reference sequence). The CDR3 contains 13 residues, cysteine and phenylalanine counted. The CDR3 DNA has 39 bases and is translated from base 1. Sequenced material: CD4+ T cells from PBMCs. The rearranged chain carries TRBV27 and TRBJ2-2, with the D segment identity uncertain. The TCR sequence derives from a human donor in good health. The CDR3 has the sequence CASRPTQTGELFF. The DNA is TGTGCCAGCAGGCCTACCCAGACCGGGGAGCTGTTTTTT.